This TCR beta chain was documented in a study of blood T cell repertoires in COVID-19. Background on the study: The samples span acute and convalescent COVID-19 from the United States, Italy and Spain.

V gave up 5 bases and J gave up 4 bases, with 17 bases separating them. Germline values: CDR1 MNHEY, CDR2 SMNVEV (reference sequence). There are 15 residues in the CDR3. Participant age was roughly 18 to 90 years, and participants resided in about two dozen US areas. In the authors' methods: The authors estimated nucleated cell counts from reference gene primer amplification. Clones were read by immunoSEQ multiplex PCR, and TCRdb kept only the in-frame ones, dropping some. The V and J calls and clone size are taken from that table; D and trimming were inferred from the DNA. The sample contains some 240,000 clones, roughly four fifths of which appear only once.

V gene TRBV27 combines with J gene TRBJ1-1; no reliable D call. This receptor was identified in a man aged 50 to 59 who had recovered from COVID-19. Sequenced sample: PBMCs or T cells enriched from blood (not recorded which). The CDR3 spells CASSRMMEVATEAFF. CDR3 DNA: TGTGCCAGCAGTCGAATGATGGAGGTGGCCACTGAAGCTTTCTTT.